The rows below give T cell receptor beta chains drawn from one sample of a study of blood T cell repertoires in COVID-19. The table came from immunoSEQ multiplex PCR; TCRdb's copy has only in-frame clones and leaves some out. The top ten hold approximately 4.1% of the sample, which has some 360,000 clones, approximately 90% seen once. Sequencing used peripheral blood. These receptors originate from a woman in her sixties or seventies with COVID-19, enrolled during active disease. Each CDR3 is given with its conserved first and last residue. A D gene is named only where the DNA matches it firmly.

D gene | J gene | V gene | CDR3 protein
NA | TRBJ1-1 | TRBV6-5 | CASSYDYGGTEAFF
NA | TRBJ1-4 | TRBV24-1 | CATSDSGATNEKLFF
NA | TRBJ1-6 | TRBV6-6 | CASWVGLGSPLHF
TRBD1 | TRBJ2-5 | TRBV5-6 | CASSTGTGEYGKETQYF
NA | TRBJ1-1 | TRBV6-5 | CASSRQTNTEAFF
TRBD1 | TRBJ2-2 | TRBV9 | CASSAQGGNTGELFF
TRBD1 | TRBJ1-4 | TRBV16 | CASSQTGTGPEKLFF
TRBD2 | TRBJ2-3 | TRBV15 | CATSRVYGLAGGSTDTQYF
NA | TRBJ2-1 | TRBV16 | CASSQSVADNEQFF
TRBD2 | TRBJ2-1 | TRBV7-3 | CASSFSGGTYNEQFF
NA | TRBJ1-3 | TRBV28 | CASSLGRADSGNTIYF